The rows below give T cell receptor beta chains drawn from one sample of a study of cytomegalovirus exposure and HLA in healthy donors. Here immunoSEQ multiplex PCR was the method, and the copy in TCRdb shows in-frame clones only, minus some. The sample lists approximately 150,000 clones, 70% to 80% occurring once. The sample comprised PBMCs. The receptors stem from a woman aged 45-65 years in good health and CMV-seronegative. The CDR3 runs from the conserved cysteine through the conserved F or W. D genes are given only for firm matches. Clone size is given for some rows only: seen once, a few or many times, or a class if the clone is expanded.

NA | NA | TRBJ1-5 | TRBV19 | TGTGCCAGTAGTATAGACAGGGCAGGCAATCAGCCCCAGCATTTT | CASSIDRAGNQPQHF
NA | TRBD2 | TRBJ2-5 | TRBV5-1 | TGCGCCAGCAGCCCCGGGACTACCCGAGGGACCCAGTACTTC | CASSPGTTRGTQYF
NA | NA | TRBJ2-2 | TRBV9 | TGTGCCAGCAGCGTAGATGGCAGGGCCACGAACACCGGGGAGCTGTTTTTT | CASSVDGRATNTGELFF
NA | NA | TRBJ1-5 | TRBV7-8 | TGTGCCAGCAGAGAAACTGGGACCCGGGGGGTGGGGGTCAAAAATCAGCCCCAGCATTTT | CASRETGTRGVGVKNQPQHF
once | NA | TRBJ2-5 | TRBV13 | TGTGCCAGCAGCCCCACGGGGTACCAAGAGACCCAGTACTTC | CASSPTGYQETQYF
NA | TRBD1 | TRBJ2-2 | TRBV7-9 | TGTGCCAGCATCGTCTCCGGGACAGGGGGTTTAGGCGGGGAGCTGTTTTTT | CASIVSGTGGLGGELFF
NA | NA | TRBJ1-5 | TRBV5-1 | TGCGCCAGCAGCTTGGTCCCCGCATCGGGCAATCAGCCCCAGCATTTT | CASSLVPASGNQPQHF
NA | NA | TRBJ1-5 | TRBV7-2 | TGTGCCAGCAGCTTAACCCCAGGTTATAGCAATCAGCCCCAGCATTTT | CASSLTPGYSNQPQHF
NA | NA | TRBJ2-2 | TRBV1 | TGCACCAGCAGCCCCTACGAGCTAGCTCGCTCGGGGGAGCTGTTTTTT | CTSSPYELARSGELFF
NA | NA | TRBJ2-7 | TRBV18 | TGTGCCAGCTCACCTCTCGGGAGTATCTACGAGCAGTACTTC | CASSPLGSIYEQYF